One T cell receptor (beta chain) is described in this entry. Its specificity is not known. This CDR3 comprises 17 residues. This specimen comes from a study of identifying expanded T cells in peripheral blood. Regarding the study as a whole: Clone count variance between roughly 2-week samples rose with total template count.

Using immunoSEQ multiplex PCR, the repertoire was profiled, and TCRdb retains in-frame clones only, with some absent. The sample gives some 96,000 clones, approximately 89% of which show up once; 5.5% is in the top ten. J is TRBJ2-5 and V is TRBV21-1. TRBV21-1 is given as a pseudogene. The specimen was blood. This clonotype was sampled from a person aged 18 to 75 in good health. The CDR3 DNA reads TGTGCCAGCAGCAAAGTCCCCCGGGCGAAGACACAAGAGACCCAGTACTTC. As protein: CASSKVPRAKTQETQYF.